This is a list of T cell receptor beta chains from one sample in a study of identical twins. MiXCR, applied by TCRdb to the 5' RACE reads, yields one record per CDR3 protein. The sample carries 450,000 to 650,000 distinct CDR3 sequences, approximately 16% recorded once. This sample was shared with a second study, whose subject was yellow fever vaccine responses in identical twins.

Sequencing input: CD4+ T cells sorted from blood. Receptors originate from a woman aged 18-35 years in good health. Each CDR3 is given with its conserved first and last residue. The order of the fields is D gene, J gene, clone size, V gene, CDR3 DNA, CDR3 protein. The D gene is left open where the match is weak. The listing skips clone size in some rows; elsewhere it reads once, few, many or a size class.

d_call: TRBD1
j_call: TRBJ2-2
clone_size: -
v_call: TRBV12-3/TRBV12-4
cdr3_nt: TGTACCAGCAGTTCCATCCGGGACAGGGGGCCTTACACCGGGGAGCTGTTTTTT
cdr3_aa: CTSSSIRDRGPYTGELFF

d_call: TRBD2
j_call: TRBJ2-3
clone_size: many
v_call: TRBV20-1
cdr3_nt: TGCAGTGCTAGAGTCGGACTAGCGGGTGGGGTGGATACGCAGTATTTT
cdr3_aa: CSARVGLAGGVDTQYF

d_call: TRBD2
j_call: TRBJ2-7
clone_size: -
v_call: TRBV7-2
cdr3_nt: TGTGCCAGCAGCGTAGGGACTAGCATTGTCTACGAGCAGTACTTC
cdr3_aa: CASSVGTSIVYEQYF

d_call: -
j_call: TRBJ2-3
clone_size: few
v_call: TRBV5-1
cdr3_nt: TGCGCCAGCAGCTTGGCCGGGGGTAGTAGCACAGATACGCAGTATTTT
cdr3_aa: CASSLAGGSSTDTQYF

d_call: -
j_call: TRBJ1-3
clone_size: -
v_call: TRBV7-6
cdr3_nt: TGTGCCAGCAGCTTTTCAGCTTCTGGAAACACCATATATTTT
cdr3_aa: CASSFSASGNTIYF

d_call: -
j_call: TRBJ2-3
clone_size: -
v_call: TRBV5-5
cdr3_nt: TGTGCCAGCACTATTAAACCCCCACAACAGGGCTCCACAGATACGCAGTATTTT
cdr3_aa: CASTIKPPQQGSTDTQYF

d_call: -
j_call: TRBJ2-4
clone_size: -
v_call: TRBV18
cdr3_nt: TGTGCCAGCTCACCTCTCACAGGTGTGGAGGCCAAAAACATTCAGTACTTC
cdr3_aa: CASSPLTGVEAKNIQYF

d_call: TRBD1
j_call: TRBJ1-2
clone_size: few
v_call: TRBV7-9
cdr3_nt: TGTGCCAGCCCCTCCGGGACAGGGTCGAACTATGGCTACACCTTC
cdr3_aa: CASPSGTGSNYGYTF

d_call: -
j_call: TRBJ2-2
clone_size: -
v_call: TRBV3-1
cdr3_nt: TGTGCCAGCAGCCAAGATAGGAGGAGGGTGCGTAGCACCGGGGAGCTGTTTTTT
cdr3_aa: CASSQDRRRVRSTGELFF

d_call: TRBD1
j_call: TRBJ1-4
clone_size: -
v_call: TRBV29-1
cdr3_nt: TGCAGCGCCGCCCCCGGGACAGGGGTTGAAAAACTGTTTTTT
cdr3_aa: CSAAPGTGVEKLFF

d_call: TRBD2
j_call: TRBJ2-1
clone_size: -
v_call: TRBV27
cdr3_nt: TGTGCCAGCCGATGGAATCTAGCGGGGGGGCCAATTGAGCAGTTCTTC
cdr3_aa: CASRWNLAGGPIEQFF

d_call: -
j_call: TRBJ1-6
clone_size: -
v_call: TRBV28
cdr3_nt: TGTGCCAGCAGTTTATCCAGGGTATTGAATTCACCCCTCCACTTT
cdr3_aa: CASSLSRVLNSPLHF

d_call: -
j_call: TRBJ1-1
clone_size: many
v_call: TRBV20-1
cdr3_nt: TGCAGTGCTAGAGGGGTGAACACTGAAGCTTTCTTT
cdr3_aa: CSARGVNTEAFF

d_call: -
j_call: TRBJ2-3
clone_size: few
v_call: TRBV29-1
cdr3_nt: TGCAGCGTCGATGTAGCGCGATCCACAGATACGCAGTATTTT
cdr3_aa: CSVDVARSTDTQYF

d_call: -
j_call: TRBJ1-4
clone_size: few
v_call: TRBV12-3/TRBV12-4
cdr3_nt: TGTGCCAGCAGTGCTCCCCAGGGGTCTAATGAAAAACTGTTTTTT
cdr3_aa: CASSAPQGSNEKLFF

d_call: TRBD1
j_call: TRBJ2-1
clone_size: few
v_call: TRBV10-3
cdr3_nt: TGTGCCATGAGGCCGGGACAGGGATCGGGCAATGAGCAGTTCTTC
cdr3_aa: CAMRPGQGSGNEQFF

d_call: -
j_call: TRBJ2-2
clone_size: -
v_call: TRBV5-1
cdr3_nt: TGCGCCAGCAGCTTGTTCATGGGGGCCGGGGAGCTGTTTTTT
cdr3_aa: CASSLFMGAGELFF

d_call: -
j_call: TRBJ2-1
clone_size: few
v_call: TRBV3-1
cdr3_nt: TGTGCCAGCAGCGACCACCACAGGGACGAGCAGTTCTTC
cdr3_aa: CASSDHHRDEQFF

d_call: -
j_call: TRBJ1-1
clone_size: -
v_call: TRBV20-1
cdr3_nt: TGCAGTGCTTCGTACAGGGACACTGAAGCTTTCTTT
cdr3_aa: CSASYRDTEAFF

d_call: -
j_call: TRBJ1-1
clone_size: many
v_call: TRBV5-5
cdr3_nt: TGTGCCAGCAGCTTTGAAAGGGGGACTGAAGCTTTCTTT
cdr3_aa: CASSFERGTEAFF

d_call: -
j_call: TRBJ1-1
clone_size: many
v_call: TRBV4-1
cdr3_nt: TGCGCCAGCAGCCACGGACAGAGGAACACTGAAGCTTTCTTT
cdr3_aa: CASSHGQRNTEAFF

d_call: -
j_call: TRBJ1-6
clone_size: many
v_call: TRBV14
cdr3_nt: TGTGCCAGCAGGCCAGGGGTATCTTCACCCCTCCACTTT
cdr3_aa: CASRPGVSSPLHF

d_call: -
j_call: TRBJ2-1
clone_size: few
v_call: TRBV19
cdr3_nt: TGTGCCAGTAGTGTAAAACAGGGTCGGGCCTACAATGAGCAGTTCTTC
cdr3_aa: CASSVKQGRAYNEQFF

d_call: -
j_call: TRBJ2-3
clone_size: few
v_call: TRBV10-3
cdr3_nt: TGTGCCATCAGTGAGTCGGCAGGCACAGATACGCAGTATTTT
cdr3_aa: CAISESAGTDTQYF

d_call: -
j_call: TRBJ1-5
clone_size: few
v_call: TRBV12-3/TRBV12-4
cdr3_nt: TGTGCCAGCAGTTCACAGGGTTATAGCAATCAGCCCCAGCATTTT
cdr3_aa: CASSSQGYSNQPQHF

d_call: -
j_call: TRBJ2-2
clone_size: few
v_call: TRBV24-1
cdr3_nt: TGTGCCATCAGTCACGGGACGGTGAACACCGGGGAGCTGTTTTTT
cdr3_aa: CAISHGTVNTGELFF

d_call: -
j_call: TRBJ2-1
clone_size: few
v_call: TRBV5-6
cdr3_nt: TGTGCCAGCAGCTTGGGGGGGCGAACAGGGCCCTACAATGAGCAGTTCTTC
cdr3_aa: CASSLGGRTGPYNEQFF

d_call: TRBD1
j_call: TRBJ2-5
clone_size: -
v_call: TRBV20-1
cdr3_nt: TGCAGTGCTCCGGGACAGGGGGCGCCGGCGACCCAGTACTTC
cdr3_aa: CSAPGQGAPATQYF

d_call: -
j_call: TRBJ2-5
clone_size: few
v_call: TRBV12-3/TRBV12-4
cdr3_nt: TGTGCCAGCAGTGGCGGGAAAGAGACCCAGTACTTC
cdr3_aa: CASSGGKETQYF

d_call: -
j_call: TRBJ2-5
clone_size: -
v_call: TRBV7-2
cdr3_nt: TGTGCCAGCAGCTATGACAAAAACCCGCTCGAGACCCAGTACTTC
cdr3_aa: CASSYDKNPLETQYF

d_call: -
j_call: TRBJ2-5
clone_size: -
v_call: TRBV5-6
cdr3_nt: TGTGCCAGCAGCCCCCTGGAGCTGTTGCGGGAGACCCAGTACTTC
cdr3_aa: CASSPLELLRETQYF

d_call: -
j_call: TRBJ2-2
clone_size: few
v_call: TRBV11-3
cdr3_nt: TGTGCCAGCAGCTTAGACCCAACCGGGGAGCTGTTTTTT
cdr3_aa: CASSLDPTGELFF

d_call: -
j_call: TRBJ1-5
clone_size: -
v_call: TRBV4-1
cdr3_nt: TGCGCCAGCAGCCAACCCCCCCTCGCCCGGGGGCGCACGGCCCTCAATCAGCCCCAGCATTTT
cdr3_aa: CASSQPPLARGRTALNQPQHF

d_call: -
j_call: TRBJ2-1
clone_size: few
v_call: TRBV29-1
cdr3_nt: TGCAGCGGGGGGGGCGGGATAGGGATTTACAATGAGCAGTTCTTC
cdr3_aa: CSGGGGIGIYNEQFF

d_call: -
j_call: TRBJ2-1
clone_size: -
v_call: TRBV27
cdr3_nt: TGTGCCAGCAACCTTCAGGCCCATGGGGGCAATGAGCAGTTCTTC
cdr3_aa: CASNLQAHGGNEQFF

d_call: -
j_call: TRBJ1-5
clone_size: few
v_call: TRBV2
cdr3_nt: TGTGCCAGCAGTGAAGCCCCCCCCGGGGCCCAGCATTTT
cdr3_aa: CASSEAPPGAQHF

d_call: -
j_call: TRBJ2-7
clone_size: many
v_call: TRBV3-1
cdr3_nt: TGTGCCAGCAGCACCTTCTACGAGCAGTACTTC
cdr3_aa: CASSTFYEQYF

d_call: -
j_call: TRBJ1-2
clone_size: few
v_call: TRBV9
cdr3_nt: TGTGCCAGCAGCGTAGATCTGGACTATGGCTACACCTTC
cdr3_aa: CASSVDLDYGYTF

d_call: TRBD2
j_call: TRBJ2-3
clone_size: few
v_call: TRBV20-1
cdr3_nt: TGCAGTGCTAGGAGACTAGCTGCGGGAGATACGCAGTATTTT
cdr3_aa: CSARRLAAGDTQYF

d_call: -
j_call: TRBJ2-5
clone_size: few
v_call: TRBV23-1
cdr3_nt: TGCGCCAGCAGTCAATTTTTGGGGACCCAGTACTTC
cdr3_aa: CASSQFLGTQYF